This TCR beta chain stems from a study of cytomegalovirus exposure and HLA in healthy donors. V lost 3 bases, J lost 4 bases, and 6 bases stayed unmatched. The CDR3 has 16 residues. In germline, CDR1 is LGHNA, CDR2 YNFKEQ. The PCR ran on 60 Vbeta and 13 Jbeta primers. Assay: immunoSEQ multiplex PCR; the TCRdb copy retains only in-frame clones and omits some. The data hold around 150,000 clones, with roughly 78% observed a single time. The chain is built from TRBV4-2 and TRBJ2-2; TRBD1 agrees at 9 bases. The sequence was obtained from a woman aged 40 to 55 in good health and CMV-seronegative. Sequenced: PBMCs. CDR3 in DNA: TGTGCCAGCAGCCATCAATGGACAGGGGCCACCGGGGAGCTGTTTTTT. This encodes CASSHQWTGATGELFF.